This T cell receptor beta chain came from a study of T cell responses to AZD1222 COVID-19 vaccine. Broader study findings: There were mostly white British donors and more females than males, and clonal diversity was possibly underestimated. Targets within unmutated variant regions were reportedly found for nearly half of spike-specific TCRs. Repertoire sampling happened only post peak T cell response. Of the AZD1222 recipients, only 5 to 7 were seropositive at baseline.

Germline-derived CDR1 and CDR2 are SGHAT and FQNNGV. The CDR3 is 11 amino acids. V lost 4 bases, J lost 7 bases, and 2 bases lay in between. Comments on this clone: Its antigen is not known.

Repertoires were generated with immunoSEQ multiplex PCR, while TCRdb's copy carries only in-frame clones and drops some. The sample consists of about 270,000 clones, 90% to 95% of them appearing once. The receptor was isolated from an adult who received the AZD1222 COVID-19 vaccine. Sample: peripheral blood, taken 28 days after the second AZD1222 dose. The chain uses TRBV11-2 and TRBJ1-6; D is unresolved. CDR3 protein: CASSSNSPLHF. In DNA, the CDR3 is TGTGCCAGCAGCTCCAATTCACCCCTCCACTTT.